Listed here are 26 T cell receptor beta chains from one sample, sequenced in a study of T-cell reconstitution after alpha-beta-depleted transplantation in children. Preparing the TCRbeta library involved the use of unique molecular identifiers. TCRdb fed the PCR reads into MiXCR, producing one record per CDR3 protein. The sample contains 900,000 or so distinct CDR3 sequences, roughly 15% of which appear only once. The sequenced sample was PBMCs, mostly from graft donor cells, obtained 360 days after TCRalphabeta/CD19-depleted stem cell transplant. These receptors were taken from a male patient under 18 who had a stem cell transplant for acute lymphoblastic leukemia, so the T cells may come from the graft donor.

This clonotype was observed a handful of times. The chain is built from TRBV12-3 or TRBV12-4 and TRBJ2-7; D is ambiguous. CDR3 length equals 12 residues. V was clipped by 0 bases and J by 7 bases, with 7 bases between them. In nucleotides, the CDR3 is TGTGCCAGCAGTTTAGCAAAACCTGAGCAGTACTTC. It yields the protein CASSLAKPEQYF.

This clonotype was counted only a few times. The rearrangement links TRBV12-3 or TRBV12-4 to TRBJ2-7; D unresolved. The CDR3 sequence is 14 residues long. The V end was cut by 5 bases, the J end by 0 bases, with 11 bases between. CDR3 sequence: CASSADVSSYEQYF. Written as DNA, the CDR3 is TGTGCCAGCAGTGCGGACGTAAGCTCCTACGAGCAGTACTTC.

This clonotype has ten or more counts. The chain is built from TRBV5-1 and TRBJ2-7; D gene uncertain. Germline CDR1 and CDR2: SGHRS and YFSETQ. Trimming stripped 5 bases from V and 0 bases from J, with 9 bases between. The CDR3 length is 13 residues. CDR3 sequence reads: CASSHTVSYEQYF. CDR3 bases: TGCGCCAGCAGTCACACAGTCTCCTACGAGCAGTACTTC. The full variable domain, in which reference TRBV5-1 and TRBJ2-7 provide the parts outside the CDR3, is KAGVTQTPRYLIKTRGQQVTLSCSPISGHRSVSWYQQTPGQGLQFLFEYFSETQRNKGNFPGRFSGRQFSNSRSEMNVSTLELGDSALYLCASSHTVSYEQYFGPGTRLTVT.

This clonotype was observed once. The chain uses TRBV12-3 or TRBV12-4 and TRBJ1-2; 7 nucleotides match TRBD1. This CDR3 comprises 15 residues. V gave up 4 bases and J gave up 4 bases; unmatched junction bases: 9. CDR3 in amino acids: CASSSHWDSTYGYTF. CDR3 in DNA: TGTGCCAGCAGTTCCCATTGGGACAGCACCTATGGCTACACCTTC.

The sample holds a few counts of this clonotype. This chain uses TRBV4-1 with TRBJ2-5; D remains ambiguous. The CDR3 is made up of 16 amino acids. Per germline, CDR1 MGHRA and CDR2 YSYEKL. Trimming removed 0 bases from V and 1 base from J, with 12 bases in between. The CDR3 loop is CASSQEFEEVQETQYF. CDR3 DNA: TGCGCCAGCAGCCAAGAGTTCGAAGAGGTCCAAGAGACCCAGTACTTC.

J is TRBJ2-5 and V is TRBV5-1, with no clear D. The CDR3 contains 11 residues. Trimming removed 4 bases at V and 5 bases at J, with 6 bases between. Germline CDR1 reads SGHRS; CDR2 reads YFSETQ. This CDR3 is CASSGLETQYF. CDR3 DNA: TGCGCCAGCAGCGGGTTGGAGACCCAGTACTTC.

The chain has TRBV9 and TRBJ2-7; 10 bases align to TRBD2. The trim removed 0 bases at V and 5 bases at J, leaving 8 bases unmatched. Germline CDR1 reads SGDLS; CDR2 reads YYNGEE. The CDR3 is 16 amino acids. This CDR3 reads CASSVAPSGRADEQYF. CDR3 in DNA: TGTGCCAGCAGCGTAGCGCCCAGCGGGAGGGCCGACGAGCAGTACTTC.

V usage is TRBV5-5 and J usage is TRBJ1-5, with D perhaps matching TRBD1 (5 bases). The CDR3 extends over 14 amino acids. V lost 3 bases and J 0 bases, leaving 7 bases between the germline ends. Germline-derived CDR1 and CDR2 are SGHKS and YYEKEE (reference sequence). The CDR3: CASSWDASNQPQHF. The CDR3 nucleotides read TGTGCCAGCAGCTGGGACGCTAGCAATCAGCCCCAGCATTTT.

The rearrangement links TRBV29-1 to TRBJ2-7, with TRBD2 matching over 9 bases. In germline, CDR1 is SQVTM, CDR2 ANQGSEA. This CDR3 is built from 13 residues. The trim removed 4 bases at V and 7 bases at J, leaving 8 bases unmatched. DNA of the CDR3: TGCAGCGTTGCCAGCACCCTAGCGGGGGAGCAGTACTTC. It codes for CSVASTLAGEQYF.

This rearrangement joins TRBV3-1 to TRBJ2-7; 7 positions agree with TRBD1. The CDR3 is made up of 14 amino acids. Germline values: CDR1 LGHDT, CDR2 YNNKEL (reference sequence). V shed 2 bases, J shed 3 bases, and the junction held 4 bases outside the gene matches. The CDR3 coding sequence is TGTGCCAGCAGCCAACCGGACAGGCGCTACGAGCAGTACTTC. It yields the protein CASSQPDRRYEQYF.

V gene TRBV7-9 combines with J gene TRBJ2-1; D is ambiguous. CDR3 length: 16 residues. CDR1 is SEHNR and CDR2 is FQNEAQ in the germline V gene (reference sequence). V was cut by 2 bases and J by 3 bases, with 14 bases left in between. The chain's CDR3 is CASSLSLSFGYNEQFF. The CDR3, as DNA: TGTGCCAGCAGCTTATCGTTAAGCTTCGGCTACAATGAGCAGTTCTTC.

The chain is built from TRBV5-1 and TRBJ2-1; 14 positions match TRBD2. V lost 4 bases and J lost 6; bases outside the gene matches: 3. There are 15 residues in the CDR3. In germline, CDR1 is SGHRS, CDR2 YFSETQ. CDR3 region: CASSAGLAGGNEQFF. In DNA, the CDR3 is TGCGCCAGCAGCGCAGGACTAGCGGGGGGCAATGAGCAGTTCTTC. The variable domain in full, with the rest retrieved from reference TRBV5-1 and TRBJ2-1, is KAGVTQTPRYLIKTRGQQVTLSCSPISGHRSVSWYQQTPGQGLQFLFEYFSETQRNKGNFPGRFSGRQFSNSRSEMNVSTLELGDSALYLCASSAGLAGGNEQFFGPGTRLTVL.

The rearrangement links TRBV5-1 to TRBJ2-5, with no clear D. V lost 7 bases, J lost 3 bases, and 19 bases lay in between. The CDR3 totals 15 residues. CDR1 SGHRS and CDR2 YFSETQ come from the germline V gene. The CDR3 reads CASGPQRSKKETQYF. The CDR3 nucleotides read TGCGCCAGCGGGCCCCAACGATCGAAGAAAGAGACCCAGTACTTC.

This clonotype was observed a few times. In nucleotides, the CDR3 is TGCGCCAGCAGCTTGGTCCAGCGGGAGGTCCTTCTGGCTACGCAGTATTTT. This translates into CASSLVQREVLLATQYF. V gene TRBV5-1 combines with J gene TRBJ2-3, with 9 bases aligning to TRBD2. The V gene end was trimmed by 0 bases and the J gene end by 8 bases; junction bases not matched to a gene: 13. The CDR3 totals 17 residues. CDR1 is SGHRS and CDR2 is YFSETQ in the germline V gene.

The sample holds a few counts of this clonotype. The chain employs TRBV5-5 and TRBJ2-1, with a weak D call TRBD2 (6 bases). This CDR3 has 17 amino acids. The V and J ends lost 3 bases and 3 bases respectively, with 19 bases between them. The germline CDR1 and CDR2 sequences are SGHKS and YYEKEE (reference sequence). CDR3: CASSSFRGGGRYNEQFF. DNA of the CDR3: TGTGCCAGCAGCTCCTTTCGTGGGGGAGGACGCTACAATGAGCAGTTCTTC.

This clonotype was seen a handful of times. V usage is TRBV7-2 and J usage is TRBJ2-7; D possibly corresponds to TRBD1 (5 bases). The germline CDR1 and CDR2 sequences are SGHTA and FQGNSA. Trimming took off 1 base at V and 0 bases at J, with 22 bases between the two ends. CDR3 size: 19 residues. The CDR3 is CASSLGPLWVARVSYEQYF. The CDR3 DNA sequence: TGTGCCAGCAGCTTAGGGCCACTATGGGTTGCCAGGGTCTCCTACGAGCAGTACTTC.

This chain joins TRBV18 and TRBJ2-3; D remains unclear. CDR1 is KGHSH, CDR2 LQKENI, per germline. V was cut by 3 bases and J by 5 bases, with 15 bases left in between. This CDR3 spans 15 amino acids. The CDR3 DNA reads as TGTGCCAGCTCACCCCTCGTAAGGGTTGGAGATACGCAGTATTTT. Protein sequence: CASSPLVRVGDTQYF.

The chain has TRBV5-1 and TRBJ2-1; 9 bases match TRBD1. Germline V lookup: CDR1 SGHRS, CDR2 YFSETQ. This CDR3 spans 17 amino acids. After removal of 0 bases from V and 0 bases from J, the junction contained 4 bases not matched to a gene. In DNA form, the CDR3 reads TGCGCCAGCAGCTTGGGCCTGACAGGGGGCTCCTACAATGAGCAGTTCTTC. Its translation: CASSLGLTGGSYNEQFF.

In this sample, this clonotype turned up a few times. The genes are TRBV20-1 and TRBJ2-7; D possibly uses TRBD1 or TRBD2 (5 bases each). Germline V lookup: CDR1 DFQATT, CDR2 SNEGSKA (reference sequence). The CDR3 is 15 amino acids. The germline V and J ends were trimmed by 5 bases and 4 bases, with 21 bases remaining between them. Here the CDR3 reads CSADRGTHKTYEQYF. The CDR3 DNA reads as TGCAGTGCTGATCGAGGGACCCACAAAACATACGAGCAGTACTTC.

This clonotype has a count of ten or more. This chain connects TRBV5-1 to TRBJ2-3; D unresolved. This CDR3 is 14 amino acids long. Germline CDR1 is SGHRS and CDR2 is YFSETQ. Trimming left V 4 bases short and J 3 bases short, with 12 bases between. In DNA form, the CDR3 reads TGCGCCAGCAGCCCATTGAAGAGGACAGATACGCAGTATTTT. Its protein is CASSPLKRTDTQYF.

Many counts were recorded for this clonotype. The J gene is TRBJ2-7, the V gene TRBV12-3 or TRBV12-4; 11 bases agree with TRBD2. The V and J ends lost 2 bases and 4 bases, in that order; junction bases with no gene match: 7. The CDR3 is made up of 16 amino acids. CDR3: CASSLWKTSGTYEQYF. CDR3 DNA sequence: TGTGCCAGCAGTTTATGGAAGACTAGCGGGACTTACGAGCAGTACTTC.

This clonotype was observed a few times. This rearrangement joins TRBV20-1 to TRBJ2-1, with 7 bases identical to TRBD1. The V gene's germline CDR1 is DFQATT and CDR2 SNEGSKA (reference sequence). V was pared by 5 bases and J by 0 bases, with 10 bases of the junction left unmatched. The CDR3 is made up of 16 amino acids. The CDR3 DNA reads TGCAGTGCTCCGACTCCTAACAGGGGCTCCTACAATGAGCAGTTCTTC. It translates to CSAPTPNRGSYNEQFF.

This rearrangement joins TRBV5-1 to TRBJ1-1, with no clear D. This CDR3 is built from 14 residues. V lost 4 bases and J 2 bases, leaving 12 bases between the germline ends. Germline V gene data show CDR1 as SGHRS and CDR2 as YFSETQ. The CDR3 DNA is TGCGCCAGCAGCAGATGGGGTGAAAACACTGAAGCTTTCTTT. Amino acids: CASSRWGENTEAFF.

The chain employs TRBV5-1 and TRBJ1-2; a possible D gene is TRBD1 (6 bases). The ends were cut back, 2 bases at V and 4 bases at J, with 24 bases in the middle. CDR1 is SGHRS, CDR2 YFSETQ, per germline. The CDR3 covers 18 residues. The CDR3 sequence is CASSLWGRNRQVLYGYTF. CDR3 coding DNA: TGCGCCAGCAGCTTATGGGGGCGCAACCGTCAAGTACTCTATGGCTACACCTTC.

This clonotype has at least ten counts. The chain couples TRBV12-3 or TRBV12-4 to TRBJ2-7; 8 positions agree with TRBD1. CDR3 size: 14 residues. V lost 5 bases to trimming and J lost 0 bases; unmatched junction nucleotides: 3. The CDR3 is CASSTTGGSYEQYF. The CDR3 DNA follows: TGTGCCAGCAGTACTACAGGGGGCTCCTACGAGCAGTACTTC.

There are many counts of this clonotype. This sequence joins TRBV27 and TRBJ2-7; tentative D call: TRBD1 (6 bases). CDR3 size: 13 residues. CDR1 and CDR2 (germline): MNHEY, SMNVEV (reference sequence). The germline V and J ends were trimmed by 4 bases and 4 bases, with 11 bases remaining between them. CDR3 sequence: CASSSNRVYEQYF. The CDR3 DNA sequence: TGTGCCAGCAGTTCTAACAGGGTTTACGAGCAGTACTTC.